The 21 T cell receptor beta chains reported below all come from one sample, sequenced in a study of blood T cell repertoires in COVID-19 (dated by TCRdb to the early 2020s). Library preparation used the immunoSEQ multiplex PCR assay. Imported from immuneACCESS, the table was reduced by TCRdb to in-frame sequences with V and J called. These copies leave out some clones; in studies compared against another copy, an unresolved V gene accounts for under half, and the cause of the remainder is not known. The sample table holds approximately 90,000 clones, of which around 88% were seen once. Around 19% of the sample is taken by the ten largest. Sequencing used peripheral blood. All receptors derive from a woman at least 80 years old with acute or convalescent COVID-19.

The chain couples TRBV5-4 to TRBJ2-3, with 13 bases identical to TRBD2. Looked up from germline, CDR1 is SGHNT and CDR2 is YYREEE (reference sequence). The CDR3 totals 16 residues. V lost 3 bases and J lost 1; bases outside the gene matches: 2. The CDR3 sequence: CASSWGTSGGTDTQYF. The CDR3 DNA reads TGTGCCAGCAGCTGGGGGACTAGCGGGGGCACAGATACGCAGTATTTT.

This sequence joins TRBV5-5 and TRBJ2-7, with 10 nucleotides matching TRBD2. The V gene end was trimmed by 2 bases and the J gene end by 4 bases; junction bases not matched to a gene: 3. This CDR3 comprises 14 residues. The germline V gene has CDR1 SGHKS and CDR2 YYEKEE (reference sequence). Written as DNA, the CDR3 is TGTGCCAGCAGCTTAGCGGGGGGGTTATACGAGCAGTACTTC. As protein: CASSLAGGLYEQYF.

CDR3 DNA sequence: TGTGCCAGCAACCTCAAGCGGAATAATGAGCAGTTCTTC. Its protein product is CASNLKRNNEQFF. The chain has TRBV7-2 and TRBJ2-1, with D perhaps matching TRBD2 (5 bases). Per the germline V gene, CDR1 is SGHTA and CDR2 is FQGNSA. The length of the CDR3 is 13 residues. The germline V and J ends were trimmed by 7 bases and 7 bases, with 14 bases remaining between them.

The genes are TRBV30 and TRBJ1-5, with D possibly being TRBD1 (6 bases). Trimming shortened V by 3 bases and J by 1 base, and 13 bases separated the two germline ends. Germline assignment: CDR1 GTSNPN and CDR2 SVGIG (reference sequence). The CDR3 runs 15 residues. The CDR3 sequence: CAWSRTGRSNQPQHF. The CDR3 DNA is TGTGCCTGGAGCCGAACAGGGCGGAGCAATCAGCCCCAGCATTTT.

The rearrangement uses TRBV18 and TRBJ1-3; D might be TRBD1 (5 bases). The CDR3 is 15 amino acids. Germline V CDR1 and CDR2: KGHSH, LQKENI. Between the trimmed V and J ends, which lost 2 bases and 2 bases, there was a span of 10 bases. The CDR3 region has the DNA TGTGCCAGCTCACCAGGGGCAGGGCCTGGAAACACCATATATTTT. It yields the protein CASSPGAGPGNTIYF.

This clone has a single count. This sequence joins TRBV3-1 (or the pseudogene TRBV3-2) and TRBJ2-4; 9 bases are shared with TRBD1. The CDR3 loop spans 14 amino acids. The germline V gene has CDR1 LGHDT and CDR2 YNNKEL (reference sequence). V gave up 3 bases and J gave up 7 bases; unmatched junction bases: 4. CDR3 nucleotides: TGTGCCAGCAGCCACGGACAGGGGCGGAACATTCAGTACTTC. Protein sequence: CASSHGQGRNIQYF.

This clone has a single count. The chain recombines TRBV11-2 with TRBJ2-3; possibly TRBD1 for D (5 bases). Germline CDR1 reads SGHAT; CDR2 reads FQNNGV. The V and J ends lost 0 bases and 5 bases respectively, with 9 bases between them. The CDR3 has 14 amino acids. The CDR3 protein is CASSLDGHVDTQYF. The DNA of the CDR3 is TGTGCCAGCAGCTTAGATGGACACGTAGATACGCAGTATTTT.

The genes are TRBV10-3 and TRBJ2-3; D is perhaps TRBD2 (5 bases). The CDR3 is 15 residues long. Germline values: CDR1 ENHRY, CDR2 SYGVKD. Trimming stripped 2 bases from V and 2 bases from J, with 11 bases between. The CDR3 nucleotides read TGTGCCATCAGTGAGCAAAGCCGGGACACAGATACGCAGTATTTT. It codes for CAISEQSRDTDTQYF.

The chain has TRBV5-1 and TRBJ2-2, with 9 positions matching TRBD1. The length of the CDR3 is 15 residues. Germline V gives CDR1 SGHRS, CDR2 YFSETQ. The junction had 6 bases not matched to a gene; V was cut back by 3 bases and J by 6 bases. CDR3 coding DNA: TGCGCCAGCAGCTCGGGACAGGGAGTAGCCGGGGAGCTGTTTTTT. This encodes CASSSGQGVAGELFF. Full variable domain (outside the CDR3, taken from reference TRBV5-1 and TRBJ2-2): KAGVTQTPRYLIKTRGQQVTLSCSPISGHRSVSWYQQTPGQGLQFLFEYFSETQRNKGNFPGRFSGRQFSNSRSEMNVSTLELGDSALYLCASSSGQGVAGELFFGEGSRLTVL.

J is TRBJ2-3 and V is TRBV24-1, with 9 positions matching TRBD2. The CDR3 totals 15 residues. The germline gives CDR1 KGHDR, CDR2 SFDVKD. The junction had 5 bases not matched to a gene; V was cut back by 0 bases and J by 8 bases. CDR3 nucleotides: TGTGCCACCAGTGATTTGGCGGGGGGGGCGGCTACGCAGTATTTT. Translating gives CATSDLAGGAATQYF.

This chain uses TRBV19 with TRBJ2-5; no reliable D call. The CDR3 loop spans 16 amino acids. V lost 6 bases to trimming and J lost 0 bases, with 17 bases between them. CDR1 and CDR2 from the germline V gene are LNHDA and SQIVND (reference sequence). CDR3 coding DNA: TGTGCCAGTAGCAAAACACTAACTAACTACCAAGAGACCCAGTACTTC. It encodes CASSKTLTNYQETQYF.

This rearrangement joins TRBV20-1 to TRBJ1-5; a possible D gene is TRBD1 (5 bases). Per the germline V gene, CDR1 is DFQATT and CDR2 is SNEGSKA (reference sequence). This CDR3 is built from 14 residues. Trimming shortened V by 3 bases and J by 0 bases, and 9 bases separated the two germline ends. The CDR3 sequence is CSASRQYSNQPQHF. The DNA of the CDR3 is TGCAGTGCTAGTCGACAGTATAGCAATCAGCCCCAGCATTTT.

The CDR3 coding sequence is TGTGCCAGCAGCCAGGCAGTTTTTGAAAAACTGTTTTTT. Translated: CASSQAVFEKLFF. This chain connects TRBV5-5 to TRBJ1-4; no definite D call. V lost 4 bases, J lost 7 bases, and 11 bases lay in between. CDR1 and CDR2 from the germline V gene are SGHKS and YYEKEE (reference sequence). The CDR3 extends over 13 amino acids.

This CDR3 is CAWGSLRGVHDVEKLFF. Here the CDR3 DNA reads TGTGCCTGGGGGTCCCTACGGGGGGTTCACGATGTCGAAAAACTGTTTTTT. The V call is TRBV30, the J call TRBJ1-4; tentative D call: TRBD1 (5 bases). The CDR3 covers 17 residues. Germline lookup yields CDR1 GTSNPN and CDR2 SVGIG (reference sequence). Trimming shortened V by 5 bases and J by 8 bases, and 27 bases separated the two germline ends.

The J gene is TRBJ2-1, the V gene TRBV9; 11 positions match TRBD2. Germline CDR1 reads SGDLS; CDR2 reads YYNGEE. V lost 1 base, J lost 2 bases, and 2 bases stayed unmatched. There are 16 residues in the CDR3. CDR3 sequence reads: CASSVLGLAAYNEQFF. DNA for the CDR3: TGTGCCAGCAGCGTACTGGGACTAGCGGCCTACAATGAGCAGTTCTTC. The whole variable domain, filled in from reference TRBV9 and TRBJ2-1, reads DSGVTQTPKHLITATGQRVTLRCSPRSGDLSVYWYQQSLDQGLQFLIQYYNGEERAKGNILERFSAQQFPDLHSELNLSSLELGDSALYFCASSVLGLAAYNEQFFGPGTRLTVL.

This clone was counted a single time. The chain links TRBV5-4 to TRBJ2-2; tentatively, D is TRBD2 (5 bases). CDR3 size: 16 residues. The ends were cut back, 0 bases at V and 1 base at J, with 10 bases in the middle. From germline, CDR1 is SGHNT and CDR2 YYREEE (reference sequence). CDR3 sequence (DNA): TGTGCCAGCAGCTTGGGCGGACTCCTGAACACCGGGGAGCTGTTTTTT. Translating gives CASSLGGLLNTGELFF.

J is TRBJ2-7 and V is TRBV29-1, with TRBD2 identical over 7 bases. Germline V gives CDR1 SQVTM, CDR2 ANQGSEA. The CDR3 runs to 16 residues. V lost 7 bases to trimming and J lost 3 bases; unmatched junction nucleotides: 18. CDR3 sequence reads: CSATSIVERSGYEQYF. The CDR3, as DNA: TGCAGCGCGACTAGCATCGTGGAGAGGAGCGGCTACGAGCAGTACTTC.

This clone was seen more than once but under ten times. The chain employs TRBV19 and TRBJ2-7, with D possibly matching TRBD2 (6 bases). This CDR3 region has 12 residues. The germline V and J ends were trimmed by 6 bases and 5 bases, with 11 bases remaining between them. CDR1 is LNHDA and CDR2 is SQIVND in the germline V gene (reference sequence). The CDR3 sequence: CASRSGLDEQYF. The CDR3 region has the DNA TGTGCCAGTAGGTCGGGACTGGACGAGCAGTACTTC.

The V call is TRBV21-1, the J call TRBJ2-1; the D call TRBD2 from the table was never checked on the DNA. TRBV21-1 is designated a pseudogene. The CDR3 sequence is 20 residues long. As DNA, the CDR3 is TGTGCCAGCATCCACGAGACTAGCGGGGGGCCCCATAGCTCCTACAATGAGCAGTTCTTC. Translation: CASIHETSGGPHSSYNEQFF.

The chain couples TRBV29-1 to TRBJ1-3, with a weak D call TRBD1 (6 bases). Germline V gene sequence: CDR1 SQVTM, CDR2 ANQGSEA. V was pared by 5 bases and J by 1 base, with 15 bases between. This CDR3 comprises 15 residues. CDR3 nucleotide sequence: TGCAGCGTTCAAATACAGGGATATTCTGGAAACACCATATATTTT. Translated, it gives CSVQIQGYSGNTIYF.

The V and J genes are TRBV5-1 and TRBJ2-2, with TRBD1 matching over 8 bases. The germline V gene has CDR1 SGHRS and CDR2 YFSETQ. This CDR3 comprises 16 residues. J lost 6 bases, V lost 1 base, and 8 bases had no gene match. The CDR3 coding sequence is TGCGCCAGCAGCTTGATAACAGGGGGGTCCTCCGGGGAGCTGTTTTTT. Its translation is CASSLITGGSSGELFF.